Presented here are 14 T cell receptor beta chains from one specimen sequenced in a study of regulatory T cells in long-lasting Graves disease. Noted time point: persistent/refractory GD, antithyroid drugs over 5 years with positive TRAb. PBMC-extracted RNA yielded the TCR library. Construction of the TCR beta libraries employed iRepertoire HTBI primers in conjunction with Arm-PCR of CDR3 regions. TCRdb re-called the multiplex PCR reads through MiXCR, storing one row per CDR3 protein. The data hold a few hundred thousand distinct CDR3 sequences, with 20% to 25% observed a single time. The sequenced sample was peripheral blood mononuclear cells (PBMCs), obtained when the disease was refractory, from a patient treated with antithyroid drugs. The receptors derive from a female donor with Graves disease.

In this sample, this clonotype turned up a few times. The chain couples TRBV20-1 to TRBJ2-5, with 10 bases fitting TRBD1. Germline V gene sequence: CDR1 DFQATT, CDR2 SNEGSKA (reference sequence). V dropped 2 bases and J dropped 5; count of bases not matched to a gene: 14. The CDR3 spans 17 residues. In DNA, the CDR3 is TGCAGTGCTAGACCGCGCGGGGGGACAGGGGATCGTGAGACCCAGTACTTC. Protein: CSARPRGGTGDRETQYF.

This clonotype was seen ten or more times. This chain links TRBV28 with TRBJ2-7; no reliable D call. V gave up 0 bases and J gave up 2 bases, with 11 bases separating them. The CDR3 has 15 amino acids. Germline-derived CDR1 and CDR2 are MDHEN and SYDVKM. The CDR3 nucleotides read TGTGCCAGCAGTTTATGGCCCGGACGCCCCTACGAGCAGTACTTC. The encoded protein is CASSLWPGRPYEQYF.

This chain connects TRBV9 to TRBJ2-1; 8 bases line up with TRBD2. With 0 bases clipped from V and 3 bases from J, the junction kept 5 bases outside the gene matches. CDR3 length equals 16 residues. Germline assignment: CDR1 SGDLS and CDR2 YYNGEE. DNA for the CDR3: TGTGCCAGCAGCGTAGGAGGGAGCGGGAGCTACAATGAGCAGTTCTTC. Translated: CASSVGGSGSYNEQFF. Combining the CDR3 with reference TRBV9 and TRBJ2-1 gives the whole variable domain DSGVTQTPKHLITATGQRVTLRCSPRSGDLSVYWYQQSLDQGLQFLIQYYNGEERAKGNILERFSAQQFPDLHSELNLSSLELGDSALYFCASSVGGSGSYNEQFFGPGTRLTVL.

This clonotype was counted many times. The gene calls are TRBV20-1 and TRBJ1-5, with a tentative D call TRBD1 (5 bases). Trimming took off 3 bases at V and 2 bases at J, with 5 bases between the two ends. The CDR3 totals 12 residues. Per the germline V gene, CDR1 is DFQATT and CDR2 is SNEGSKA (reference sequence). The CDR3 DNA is TGCAGTGCTAGGGGGGGCAATCAGCCCCAGCATTTT. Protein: CSARGGNQPQHF.

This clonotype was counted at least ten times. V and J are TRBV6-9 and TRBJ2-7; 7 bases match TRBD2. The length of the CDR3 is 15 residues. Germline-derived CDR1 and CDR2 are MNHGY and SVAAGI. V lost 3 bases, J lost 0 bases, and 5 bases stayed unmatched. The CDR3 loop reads CASSYLGGSSYEQYF. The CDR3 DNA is TGTGCCAGCAGTTACCTTGGCGGGAGCTCCTACGAGCAGTACTTC.

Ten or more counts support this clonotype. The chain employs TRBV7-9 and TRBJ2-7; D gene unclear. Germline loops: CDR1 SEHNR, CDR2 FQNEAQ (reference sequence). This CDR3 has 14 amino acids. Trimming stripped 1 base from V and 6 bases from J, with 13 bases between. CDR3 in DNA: TGTGCCAGCAGCTTAGAAGGAGAAGCCACCGAGCAGTACTTC. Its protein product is CASSLEGEATEQYF.

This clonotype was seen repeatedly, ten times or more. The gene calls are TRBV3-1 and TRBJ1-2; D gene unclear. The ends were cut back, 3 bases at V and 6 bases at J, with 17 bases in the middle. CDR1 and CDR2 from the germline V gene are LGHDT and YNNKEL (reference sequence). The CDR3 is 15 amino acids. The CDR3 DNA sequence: TGTGCCAGCAGCCACTATTGGCAGGCTGAAGATGGCTACACCTTC. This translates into CASSHYWQAEDGYTF.

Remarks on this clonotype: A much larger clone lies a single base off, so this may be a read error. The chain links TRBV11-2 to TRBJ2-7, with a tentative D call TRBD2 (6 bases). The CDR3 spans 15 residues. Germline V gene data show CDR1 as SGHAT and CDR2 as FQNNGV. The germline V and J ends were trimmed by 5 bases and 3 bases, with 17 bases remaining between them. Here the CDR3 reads CASSVNPGVSYEQYF. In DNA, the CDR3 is TGTGCCAGCAGCGTAAACCCGGGGGTGAGCTACGAGCAGTACTTC.

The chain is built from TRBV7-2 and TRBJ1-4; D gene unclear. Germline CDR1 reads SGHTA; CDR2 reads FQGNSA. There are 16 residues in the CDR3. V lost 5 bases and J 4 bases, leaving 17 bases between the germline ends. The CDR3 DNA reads TGTGCCAGCAGCCGTACCCCCATGTGGAATAATGAAAAACTGTTTTTT. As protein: CASSRTPMWNNEKLFF.

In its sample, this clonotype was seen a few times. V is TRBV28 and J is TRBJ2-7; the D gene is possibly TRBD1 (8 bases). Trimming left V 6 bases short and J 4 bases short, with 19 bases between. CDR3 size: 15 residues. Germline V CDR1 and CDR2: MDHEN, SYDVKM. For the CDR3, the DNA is TGTGCCAGCAGACTAGGGAGGGACAGGATTTACGAGCAGTACTTC. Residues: CASRLGRDRIYEQYF.

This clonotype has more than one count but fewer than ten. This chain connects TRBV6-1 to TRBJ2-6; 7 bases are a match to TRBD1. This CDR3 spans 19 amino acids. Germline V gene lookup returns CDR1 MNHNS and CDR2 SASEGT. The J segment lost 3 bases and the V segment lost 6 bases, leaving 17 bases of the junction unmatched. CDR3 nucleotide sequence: TGTGCCAGCAGACAATCGACAGGGCCTATTGGACTTGGGGCCAACGTCCTGACTTTC. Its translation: CASRQSTGPIGLGANVLTF.

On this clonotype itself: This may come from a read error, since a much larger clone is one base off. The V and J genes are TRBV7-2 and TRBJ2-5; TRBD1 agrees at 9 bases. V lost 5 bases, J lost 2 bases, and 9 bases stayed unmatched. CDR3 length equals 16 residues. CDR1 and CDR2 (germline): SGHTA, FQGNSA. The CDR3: CTSSLNRGRRQETQYF. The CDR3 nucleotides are TGTACCAGCAGCCTCAACAGGGGGCGAAGGCAAGAGACCCAGTACTTC.

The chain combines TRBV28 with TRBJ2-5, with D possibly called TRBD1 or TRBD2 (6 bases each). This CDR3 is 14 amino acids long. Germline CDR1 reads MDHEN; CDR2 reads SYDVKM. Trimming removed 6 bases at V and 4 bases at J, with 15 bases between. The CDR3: CASRGPGGRETQYF. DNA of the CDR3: TGTGCCAGCAGGGGCCCCGGGGGCAGAGAGACCCAGTACTTC.

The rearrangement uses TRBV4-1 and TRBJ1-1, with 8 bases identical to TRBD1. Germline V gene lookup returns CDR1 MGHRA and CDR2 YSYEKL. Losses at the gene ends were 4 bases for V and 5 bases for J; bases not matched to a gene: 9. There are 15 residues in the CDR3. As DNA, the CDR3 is TGCGCCAGCAGCCGGCAGGGGGCTTTGTGGACTGAAGCTTTCTTT. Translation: CASSRQGALWTEAFF.